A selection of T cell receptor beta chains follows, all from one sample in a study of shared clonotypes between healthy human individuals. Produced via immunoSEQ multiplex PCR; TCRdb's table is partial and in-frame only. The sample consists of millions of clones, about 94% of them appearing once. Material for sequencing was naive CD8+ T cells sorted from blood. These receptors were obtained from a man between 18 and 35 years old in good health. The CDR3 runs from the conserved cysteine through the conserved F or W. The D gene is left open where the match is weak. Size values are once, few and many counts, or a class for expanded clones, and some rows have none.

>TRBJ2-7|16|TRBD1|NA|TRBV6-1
TGTGCCAGCAGTGACTTACCGGGACAGGGCTCCTACGAGCAGTACTTC
CASSDLPGQGSYEQYF
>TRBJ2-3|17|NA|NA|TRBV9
TGTGCCAGCAGCGATCCGGGAGAGGGACCCCGCACAGATACGCAGTATTTT
CASSDPGEGPRTDTQYF
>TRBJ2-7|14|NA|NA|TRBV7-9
TGTGCCAGCAGCCGCGTGGGGCAGGCCTACGAGCAGTACTTC
CASSRVGQAYEQYF
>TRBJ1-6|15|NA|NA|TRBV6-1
TGTGCCAGCAGTGATCAGGGGATGGCAGGATCACCCCTCCACTTT
CASSDQGMAGSPLHF
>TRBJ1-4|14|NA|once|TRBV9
TGTGCCAGCAGCGCAGTGACGGGGTTTGAAAAACTGTTTTTT
CASSAVTGFEKLFF
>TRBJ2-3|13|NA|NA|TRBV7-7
TGTGCTAGCAGCCGAGGGGCCACAGATACGCAGTATTTT
CASSRGATDTQYF
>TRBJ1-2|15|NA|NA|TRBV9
TGTGCCAGCAGCGAACTCCGGGACTCCTACGGCGGCTACACCTTC
CASSELRDSYGGYTF
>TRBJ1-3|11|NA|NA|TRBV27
TGTGCCAGCAGTTCCCCTAACACCATATATTTT
CASSSPNTIYF
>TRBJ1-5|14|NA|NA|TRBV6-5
TGTGCCAGCAGTTACTCATGGGGCCATCAGCCCCAGCATTTT
CASSYSWGHQPQHF
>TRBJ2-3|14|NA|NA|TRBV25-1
TGTGCCAGCAGTGAACAGGGAGGTACAGATACGCAGTATTTT
CASSEQGGTDTQYF
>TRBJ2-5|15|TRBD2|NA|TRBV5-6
TGTGCCAGCAGCTTGCGGCTAGCGGCCAAAGAGACCCAGTACTTC
CASSLRLAAKETQYF
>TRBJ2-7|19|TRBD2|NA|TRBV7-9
TGTGCCAGCAGCCGCCAGTTAGGGACTAGCGAGCGGTTCTCCTACGAGCAGTACTTC
CASSRQLGTSERFSYEQYF
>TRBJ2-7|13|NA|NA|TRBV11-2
TGTGCCAGCGAGACACCTGTTTCCTACGAGCAGTACTTC
CASETPVSYEQYF
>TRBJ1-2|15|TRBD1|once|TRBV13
TGTGCCAGCAGCCACGAGCTTGGACAGGTGTTTGGCTACACCTTC
CASSHELGQVFGYTF
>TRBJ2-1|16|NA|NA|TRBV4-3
TGCGCCAGCAGCCAAGTGGCACCCCCTGGGTACAATGAGCAGTTCTTC
CASSQVAPPGYNEQFF
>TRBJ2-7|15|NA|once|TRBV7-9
TGTGCCAGCAGCTTAGGTTGGGACAACCACTACGAGCAGTACTTC
CASSLGWDNHYEQYF
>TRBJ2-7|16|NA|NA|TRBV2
TGTGCCAGCAGTGAAGGGGTCAGATACTACTCCTACGAGCAGTACTTC
CASSEGVRYYSYEQYF
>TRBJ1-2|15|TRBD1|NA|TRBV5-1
TGCGCCAGCAGCTTGGTGGGGACAGGGGGCTATGGCTACACCTTC
CASSLVGTGGYGYTF
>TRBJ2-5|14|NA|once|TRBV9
TGTGCCAGCAGCGGCCGGGACGGAGGGGAGACCCAGTACTTC
CASSGRDGGETQYF
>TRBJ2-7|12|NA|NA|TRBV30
TGTGCCTGGAGCGCCCAACTCGGCGAGCAGTACTTC
CAWSAQLGEQYF
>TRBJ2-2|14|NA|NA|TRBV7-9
TGTGCCAGCAGCTTAGTACCGGGTACCGGGGAGCTGTTTTTT
CASSLVPGTGELFF
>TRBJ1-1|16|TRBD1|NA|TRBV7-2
TGTGCCAGCAGCTTAGTAGCAGGGGGGGAAGACACTGAAGCTTTCTTT
CASSLVAGGEDTEAFF
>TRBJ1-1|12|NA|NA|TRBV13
TGTGCCAGCAGCGGAGGGGGGATTGAAGCTTTCTTT
CASSGGGIEAFF
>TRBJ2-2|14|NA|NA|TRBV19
TGTGCCAGTAGTCCGAACTCCCAGACCGGGGAGCTGTTTTTT
CASSPNSQTGELFF
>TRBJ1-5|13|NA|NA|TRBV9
TGTGCCAGCAGCGTAGAAGGCCTATGGCCCCAGCATTTT
CASSVEGLWPQHF
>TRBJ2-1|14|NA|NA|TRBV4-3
TGCGCCAGCAGCCAAGATAAGTCTTACAATGAGCAGTTCTTC
CASSQDKSYNEQFF
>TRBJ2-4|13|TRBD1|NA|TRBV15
TGTGCCACCAGCAGTACAGGGGAGAACATTCAGTACTTC
CATSSTGENIQYF
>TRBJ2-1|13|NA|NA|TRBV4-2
TGTGCCAGCAGCTTGGTAGAATACAATGAGCAGTTCTTC
CASSLVEYNEQFF
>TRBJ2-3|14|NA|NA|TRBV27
TGTGCCAGCAGTTTCCTTGGTACCACAGATACGCAGTATTTT
CASSFLGTTDTQYF
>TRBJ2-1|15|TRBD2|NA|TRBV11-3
TGTGCCAGCAGCTTCTCGCGGGGGATCTACAATGAGCAGTTCTTC
CASSFSRGIYNEQFF
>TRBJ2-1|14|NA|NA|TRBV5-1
TGCGCCAGCAGCTCCGGAACTCTTTACAATGAGCAGTTCTTC
CASSSGTLYNEQFF
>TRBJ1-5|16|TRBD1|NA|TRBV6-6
TGTGCCAGCAGACCGGGACAGGGGGCTCTTGATCAGCCCCAGCATTTT
CASRPGQGALDQPQHF
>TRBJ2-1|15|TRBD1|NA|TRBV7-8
TGTGCCAGCAGCCCGGACAGGAGCTCCTACAATGAGCAGTTCTTC
CASSPDRSSYNEQFF
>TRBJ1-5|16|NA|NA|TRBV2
TGTGCCAGCAGTGAGCTCGCCGGGGGGGTTGCTCAGCCCCAGCATTTT
CASSELAGGVAQPQHF
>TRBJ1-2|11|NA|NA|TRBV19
TGTGCCAGTAGTTCTGGTTATGGCTACACCTTC
CASSSGYGYTF
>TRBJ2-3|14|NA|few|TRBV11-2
TGTGCCAGCAGCTTAGCGGGGGGCACAGATACGCAGTATTTT
CASSLAGGTDTQYF
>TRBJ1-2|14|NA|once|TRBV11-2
TGTGCCAGCAGCTTAGATCCCGACCTCTATGGCTACACCTTC
CASSLDPDLYGYTF
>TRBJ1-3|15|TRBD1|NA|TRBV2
TGTGCCAGCAGCGCCGGGACAGGGTCTGGAAACACCATATATTTT
CASSAGTGSGNTIYF
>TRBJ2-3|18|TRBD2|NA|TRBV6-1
TGTGCCAGCAGTGAAGAGGACCGACTAGCGGCTAGCACAGATACGCAGTATTTT
CASSEEDRLAASTDTQYF
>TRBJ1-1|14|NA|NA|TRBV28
TGTGCCAGCAGTTTATCGGGGGGTAACACTGAAGCTTTCTTT
CASSLSGGNTEAFF
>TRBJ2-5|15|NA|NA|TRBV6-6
TGTGCCAGCAGTCACGGGACGGAGTACCAAGAGACCCAGTACTTC
CASSHGTEYQETQYF
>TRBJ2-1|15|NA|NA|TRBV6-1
TGTGCCAGCAGTGACTATCCGTCCCTACACAATGAGCAGTTCTTC
CASSDYPSLHNEQFF
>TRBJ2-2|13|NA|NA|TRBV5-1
TGCGCCAGCAGCCGTACTGGAGCCGGGGAGCTGTTTTTT
CASSRTGAGELFF
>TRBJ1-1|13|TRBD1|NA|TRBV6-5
TGTGCCAGCAGGACGACAGGGGATGCTGAAGCTTTCTTT
CASRTTGDAEAFF
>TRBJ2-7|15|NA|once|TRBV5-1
TGCGCCAGCGCACGCGTTCCGGGACCCCTCTACGAGCAGTACTTC
CASARVPGPLYEQYF
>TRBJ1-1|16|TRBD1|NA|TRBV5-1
TGCGCCAGCAGCCCTAGAACGACAGGGAAGAACACTGAAGCTTTCTTT
CASSPRTTGKNTEAFF
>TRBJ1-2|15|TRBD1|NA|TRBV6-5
TGTGCCAGCAGCTCGAGGACAGGGGACATCTATGGCTACACCTTC
CASSSRTGDIYGYTF
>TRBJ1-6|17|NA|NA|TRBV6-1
TGTGCCAGCAGTGAATACAGGCTGCCCTCCTATAATTCACCCCTCCACTTT
CASSEYRLPSYNSPLHF
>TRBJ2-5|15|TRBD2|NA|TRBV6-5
TGTGCCAGCAGTTATTCAGGCGGGAGTGGAGAGACCCAGTACTTC
CASSYSGGSGETQYF
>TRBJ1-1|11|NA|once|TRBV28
TGTGCCAGCAGTTTAGGGGCCGAAGCTTTCTTT
CASSLGAEAFF